A single sample is the source of the 21 T cell receptor beta chains below, sequenced in a study of shared T cell receptors in the human thymus. The protocol was immunoSEQ multiplex PCR, while the TCRdb copy is restricted to in-frame clones and leaves out a portion. The table shows about 660,000 clones, with approximately 88% occurring only once. These data were likewise used in another study, on human thymus T cells.

Sequencing was done on a sample of thymocytes. These receptors were taken from a boy in the first two years of life with a congenital heart defect.

In this sample, this clone turned up once. One end of the junction is discordant with germline, which a read error may explain. J is TRBJ2-7 and V is TRBV5-1; unclear D gene. Germline loops: CDR1 SGHRS, CDR2 YFSETQ. The CDR3 runs 13 residues. The CDR3 loop is CASSWPPSSEQYF. The CDR3, as DNA: TGCGCCAGCAGCTGGCCCCCATCCTCCGAGCAGTACTTC.

The chain recombines TRBV2 with TRBJ2-1; 9 bases fit TRBD2. CDR1 is SNHLY and CDR2 is FYNNEI in the germline V gene. The CDR3 is made up of 17 amino acids. V shed 4 bases, J shed 0 bases, and the junction held 7 bases outside the gene matches. In nucleotides, the CDR3 is TGTGCCAGCAGTGCGGGGCTAGCGGGAAACTCCTACAATGAGCAGTTCTTC. Translation gives CASSAGLAGNSYNEQFF.

This sequence joins TRBV5-1 and TRBJ1-4; D remains ambiguous. Germline CDR1 reads SGHRS; CDR2 reads YFSETQ. V dropped 0 bases and J dropped 7 bases, with 10 bases sitting between them. CDR3 length: 14 residues. DNA of the CDR3: TGCGCCAGCAGCTTGGGGAGTGTATGTGAAAAACTGTTTTTT. Translating gives CASSLGSVCEKLFF.

This clone was seen only a few times. The chain is built from TRBV19 and TRBJ1-4, with D possibly TRBD1 on 6 matching bases. CDR3 size: 12 residues. In germline, CDR1 is LNHDA, CDR2 SQIVND (reference sequence). V lost 11 bases and J lost 7, with 14 bases in between. CDR3 region: CALGGGAEKLFF. The CDR3 DNA follows: TGTGCCTTAGGGGGGGGCGCTGAAAAACTGTTTTTT.

The chain carries TRBV7-2 and TRBJ1-2, with 7 bases identical to TRBD1. Germline CDR1 SGHTA, CDR2 FQGNSA. The V and J ends lost 3 bases and 4 bases, in that order; junction bases with no gene match: 5. The CDR3 is 14 residues long. The CDR3 DNA reads TGTGCCAGCAGCTTCGGACAGGCCTCCTATGGCTACACCTTC. This translates into CASSFGQASYGYTF.

The chain joins TRBV4-3 to TRBJ1-5; TRBD1 matches at 8 bases. Per the germline V gene, CDR1 is LGHNA and CDR2 is YSLEER. V lost 1 base to trimming and J lost 7 bases; unmatched junction nucleotides: 3. CDR3 length equals 14 residues. The CDR3 loop is CASSQVSGGQPQHF. CDR3 nucleotides: TGCGCCAGCAGCCAAGTGTCAGGGGGCCAGCCCCAGCATTTT.

This clone was found once. The chain carries TRBV10-3 and TRBJ2-7; 9 bases are a match to TRBD2. The CDR3 runs 19 residues. Trimming removed 6 bases from V and 0 bases from J; junction bases left unmatched: 18. CDR1 and CDR2 from the germline V gene are ENHRY and SYGVKD. This CDR3 reads CAISLGETSGAPFSYEQYF. CDR3 bases: TGTGCCATCAGCCTAGGAGAGACTAGCGGAGCACCCTTCTCCTACGAGCAGTACTTC.

The J gene is TRBJ2-4, the V gene TRBV4-3; 8 positions agree with TRBD1. The CDR3 is 15 amino acids. The trim removed 4 bases at V and 4 bases at J, leaving 6 bases unmatched. The V gene's germline CDR1 is LGHNA and CDR2 YSLEER. The DNA for the CDR3 is TGCGCCAGCAGCCCACGGAGACAGGGGAAAAACATTCAGTACTTC. Its protein is CASSPRRQGKNIQYF.

This clone was recorded once. This chain connects TRBV4-2 to TRBJ2-2, with D possibly being TRBD1 (6 bases). V gave up 2 bases and J gave up 0 bases, with 19 bases separating them. CDR1 is LGHNA and CDR2 is YNFKEQ in the germline V gene. The CDR3 runs 19 residues. The CDR3 is CASSQIVLGATANTGELFF. The CDR3 bases are TGTGCCAGCAGCCAAATCGTTTTGGGGGCCACCGCGAACACCGGGGAGCTGTTTTTT.

The chain recombines TRBV30 with TRBJ2-1, with D possibly matching TRBD2 (5 bases). The CDR3 spans 17 residues. CDR1 and CDR2 from the germline V gene are GTSNPN and SVGIG (reference sequence). V was shortened by 1 base and J by 5 bases, with 21 bases between the two germline ends. The CDR3 nucleotides are TGTGCCTGGAGTGGGGTCGGGTACCGGGGTTTCCACAATGAGCAGTTCTTC. As protein: CAWSGVGYRGFHNEQFF.

The rearrangement links TRBV11-3 to TRBJ2-7; 8 bases agree with TRBD1. This CDR3 has 17 amino acids. The germline V gene encodes CDR1 SGHNT and CDR2 YENEEA. V shed 1 base and J 2 bases; nucleotides not matched to a gene: 10. In DNA, the CDR3 is TGTGCCAGCAGCTTAGGGACAGGGTTGGTAGGCCCCTACGAGCAGTACTTC. Translation: CASSLGTGLVGPYEQYF.

This chain links TRBV29-1 with TRBJ2-1; 10 bases align to TRBD2. Looked up from germline, CDR1 is SQVTM and CDR2 is ANQGSEA. V lost 0 bases to trimming and J lost 3 bases; unmatched junction nucleotides: 5. This CDR3 has 16 residues. Here the CDR3 DNA reads TGCAGCGTTGAAGATCGTACTAGCGGGGACTACAATGAGCAGTTCTTC. As protein: CSVEDRTSGDYNEQFF.

This clone was seen a few times. The chain couples TRBV19 to TRBJ1-5; 7 bases fit TRBD1. The CDR3 consists of 15 residues. From germline, CDR1 is LNHDA and CDR2 SQIVND (reference sequence). With 6 bases clipped from V and 0 bases from J, the junction kept 5 bases outside the gene matches. For the CDR3, the DNA is TGTGCCAGTAGCCTTACAGGGGTTAGCAATCAGCCCCAGCATTTT. It is translated as CASSLTGVSNQPQHF.

The genes are TRBV7-2 and TRBJ2-7; tentative D call: TRBD2 (5 bases). The V end was cut by 0 bases, the J end by 2 bases, with 11 bases between. The CDR3 has 15 residues. The germline gives CDR1 SGHTA, CDR2 FQGNSA. CDR3 sequence reads: CASSLAPSGAYEQYF. The CDR3 region has the DNA TGTGCCAGCAGCTTAGCGCCGAGCGGAGCCTACGAGCAGTACTTC.

The chain links TRBV5-4 to TRBJ1-3, with 8 bases aligning to TRBD1. The germline V gene encodes CDR1 SGHNT and CDR2 YYREEE (reference sequence). This CDR3 comprises 14 residues. The J segment lost 2 bases and the V segment lost 5 bases, leaving 3 bases of the junction unmatched. The CDR3 DNA follows: TGTGCCAGCAGACAGGACAGGGCTGGAAACACCATATATTTT. Its protein is CASRQDRAGNTIYF.

The chain combines TRBV28 with TRBJ2-3; D might be TRBD2 (6 bases). The CDR3 has 13 amino acids. V lost 4 bases to trimming and J lost 1 base, with 6 bases between them. The germline CDR1 and CDR2 sequences are MDHEN and SYDVKM. As DNA, the CDR3 is TGTGCCAGCAGTTGCGGGGGCACAGATACGCAGTATTTT. The encoded protein is CASSCGGTDTQYF.

V usage is TRBV28 and J usage is TRBJ2-6, with 7 bases aligning to TRBD1. Germline-derived CDR1 and CDR2 are MDHEN and SYDVKM. The CDR3 contains 17 residues. J lost 0 bases, V lost 6 bases, and 8 bases had no gene match. This CDR3 is CASRAGTADSGANVLTF. CDR3 bases: TGTGCCAGCAGAGCAGGGACAGCCGACTCTGGGGCCAACGTCCTGACTTTC.

The rearrangement joins TRBV11-2 to TRBJ2-7; 8 nucleotides match TRBD1. CDR1 and CDR2 from the germline V gene are SGHAT and FQNNGV. The CDR3 spans 16 residues. V lost 0 bases to trimming and J lost 4 bases; unmatched junction nucleotides: 8. In nucleotides, the CDR3 is TGTGCCAGCAGCTTAGATCTAGGACAGGGTTCGTACGAGCAGTACTTC. Translation gives CASSLDLGQGSYEQYF.

The V call is TRBV4-3, the J call TRBJ2-6; 7 nucleotides align to TRBD1. The CDR3 spans 19 residues. The germline gives CDR1 LGHNA, CDR2 YSLEER. J was trimmed by 0 bases and V by 3 bases; bases with no gene match: 11. The CDR3 DNA follows: TGCGCCAGCAGCCACGCACCGGGACAGTGGGTCTCTGGGGCCAACGTCCTGACTTTC. Residues: CASSHAPGQWVSGANVLTF.

The J gene is TRBJ2-3, the V gene TRBV4-3, with 8 bases matching TRBD2. Trimming at V came to 4 bases and at J to 0 bases, leaving 15 bases not matched to a gene. Per germline, CDR1 LGHNA and CDR2 YSLEER. The CDR3 is made up of 19 amino acids. CDR3 sequence: CASSPQRPTSGTSTDTQYF. Here the CDR3 DNA reads TGCGCCAGCAGCCCTCAGCGCCCCACTAGCGGAACTAGCACAGATACGCAGTATTTT.

The chain carries TRBV4-3 and TRBJ1-1; 7 bases map to TRBD1. This CDR3 comprises 17 residues. Germline trimming cut 0 bases from V and 1 base from J; bases unmatched to any gene: 8. Germline CDR1 is LGHNA and CDR2 is YSLEER. The CDR3 protein is CASSQDGTQGGNTEAFF. The CDR3 DNA sequence: TGCGCCAGCAGCCAAGATGGGACGCAGGGGGGGAACACTGAAGCTTTCTTT.